This T cell receptor beta chain was profiled in a study of beta chain features in type 1 diabetes. Study-wide points: The naive, central memory and Treg TCRB repertoires showed an apparent similarity that was greater among patients than among healthy donors. Type 1 diabetes patients had VDJ junctions that carried fewer insertions and more deletions. Shorter TCRB CDR3s, moderately but significantly so, were found in Type 1 diabetes patients in all four CD4+ subsets.

As every portion of the isolated RNA was reverse transcribed, the sequencing read expressed TCRB transcripts. The protocol was immunoSEQ multiplex PCR, while the TCRdb copy is restricted to in-frame clones and leaves out a portion. The data hold 500,000 to 850,000 clones, with about 14% observed a single time. This clone was seen only a few times. The antigen is unknown. This CDR3 is built from 17 residues. Trimming removed 1 base at V and 2 bases at J, with 17 bases between. Germline V gene sequence: CDR1 MGHDK, CDR2 SYGVNS. This TCR derives from a man younger than 35 with type 1 diabetes. This chain joins TRBV25-1 and TRBJ2-5, with D perhaps matching TRBD1 (5 bases). The sequencing input was naive CD4+ T cells from blood. The CDR3 DNA sequence: TGTGCCAGCAGTGAATCCATCCGGACATACCTACAAGAGACCCAGTACTTC. Protein sequence: CASSESIRTYLQETQYF.